The 3 T cell receptor beta chains listed next were all sequenced from one sample in a study of shared clonotypes between healthy human individuals. Measured with immunoSEQ multiplex PCR; TCRdb has only the in-frame clones, and not every one. The data hold about 490,000 clones, with around 73% observed a single time. The sequencing sample was made of PBMCs. Receptors originate from a woman aged 40 to 55 in good health. Some clones in this sample may be carry-over from other donors' samples.

The genes are TRBV5-4 and TRBJ1-5; 8 positions agree with TRBD1. The germline V gene has CDR1 SGHNT and CDR2 YYREEE (reference sequence). J lost 1 base, V lost 2 bases, and 14 bases had no gene match. This CDR3 region has 19 residues. The CDR3: CASSFKTTRTGTSNQPQHF. CDR3 DNA sequence: TGTGCCAGCAGCTTTAAGACCACTAGGACAGGGACAAGCAATCAGCCCCAGCATTTT.

Only a few counts were recorded for this clone. This sequence joins TRBV5-6 and TRBJ1-2; D uncertain. Germline V gene sequence: CDR1 SGHDT, CDR2 YYEEEE. The CDR3 covers 12 residues. V was shortened by 2 bases and J by 8 bases, with 10 bases between the two germline ends. The CDR3 here is CASSFGLYGYTF. The CDR3 coding sequence is TGTGCCAGCAGCTTTGGACTATACGGCTACACCTTC.

The chain uses TRBV30 and TRBJ2-3, with D perhaps assigned TRBD1 or TRBD2 (5 bases each). V was clipped by 2 bases and J by 1 base, with 16 bases between them. Germline CDR1 and CDR2: GTSNPN and SVGIG (reference sequence). The CDR3 consists of 16 residues. In nucleotides, the CDR3 is TGTGCCTGGAGTCCCGGGACGCCGAGAGGCACAGATACGCAGTATTTT. Its translation: CAWSPGTPRGTDTQYF.